A single TCR beta chain is shown here with its context. The data belong to a study of blood T cell repertoires in COVID-19. Looking at the study overall: Whether acute or convalescent, the COVID-19 samples came from the United States, Italy and Spain. PBMCs, B-cell-depleted T cells, or T cells were the source of the cDNA or gDNA that made up the material.

Across over 20 US areas, participants ranged in age from roughly 18 to 95 years. Either two negative PCRs, clearance, or symptom resolution qualified Cohort 3 donors as recovered. V was trimmed by 1 base and J by 0 bases, leaving 13 bases between them. The CDR3 extends over 16 amino acids. Germline assignment: CDR1 SGHDT and CDR2 YYEEEE. Clones were sequenced by immunoSEQ multiplex PCR, and TCRdb holds only the in-frame ones, with some missing. Of around 380,000 clones listed, 87% are singletons. Sequencing was carried out using PBMCs or T cells enriched from blood (not recorded which). The rearrangement uses TRBV5-6 and TRBJ1-1; D not resolved. The clonotype comes from a young man who had recovered from COVID-19. The CDR3: CASSLNTDLLNTEAFF. The CDR3 region has the DNA TGTGCCAGCAGCTTGAATACAGATCTTCTGAACACTGAAGCTTTCTTT.